The clone carrying this T cell receptor beta chain has more than one count but fewer than ten. One end of the junction fails to match germline, which may point to a read error. Germline V gene lookup returns CDR1 SSHAT and CDR2 FNYEAQ (reference sequence). The CDR3 totals 13 residues. The sample is drawn from a study of CD8 T cells in Susac syndrome. Reverse transcription of 0.5 to 1 ug RNA was performed with random hexamers. TCRdb redid the calling of the immunoSEQ multiplex PCR reads with MiXCR, one entry per CDR3 protein. The table lists about 300,000 distinct CDR3 sequences, around 91% of them singletons, with around 0.18% in the top ten.

The specimen sequenced was CD8+ T cells from PBMCs. The sequence was obtained from a human donor with multiple sclerosis. The chain has TRBV7-7 and TRBJ2-5; maybe TRBD1 (6 bases). CDR3 sequence reads: CASSPDRQETQYF. CDR3 DNA sequence: TGTGCTAGCAGCCCGGACAGACAAGAGACCCAGTACTTC.